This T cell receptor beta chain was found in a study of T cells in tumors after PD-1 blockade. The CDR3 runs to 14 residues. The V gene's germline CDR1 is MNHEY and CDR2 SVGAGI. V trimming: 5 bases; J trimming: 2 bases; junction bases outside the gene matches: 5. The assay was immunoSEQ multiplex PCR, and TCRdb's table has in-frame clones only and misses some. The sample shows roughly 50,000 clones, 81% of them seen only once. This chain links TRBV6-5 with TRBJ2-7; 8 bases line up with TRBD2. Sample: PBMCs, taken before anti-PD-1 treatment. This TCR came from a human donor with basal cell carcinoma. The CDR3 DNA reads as TGTGCCAGCAGTAACCGGGAGGGGGCCTACGAGCAGTACTTC. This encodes CASSNREGAYEQYF.